This record looks at one T cell receptor (beta chain) sequence and its context. Its antigen target is currently unknown. Base quality data are lacking; no much larger clone is found one base away. The data belong to a study of OX40 agonist ivuxolimab in advanced cancers. For the study in its entirety: Ivuxolimab was a fully human IgG2 agonistic monoclonal antibody targeting the costimulatory receptor OX40 (CD134). The paper describes the monotherapy dose-escalation part (N of about 52 patients) of the phase I trial of ivuxolimab. Peripheral TCRbeta sequencing was intended to test whether TCR sequence diversity was altered and clonal T-cell expansion was caused by ivuxolimab. Prior anti-PD-1, anti-PD-L1 or anti-CTLA-4 therapy was permitted, and checkpoint inhibitors had been received by under 50% of dose-escalation patients. Of the approximately 54 patients in dose escalation, 19 had hepatocellular carcinoma, some 15 had melanoma, 9 had renal cell carcinoma and 9 had head and neck cancer. Intravenous ivuxolimab was administered to patients every 2 weeks at six dose levels: 0.01, 0.1, 0.3, 1.5, 3 and 10 mg/kg. Partial responses were achieved by three dose-escalation patients, of whom one had hepatocellular carcinoma and two had cutaneous melanoma. A male proportion of 82.7% and a mean age of roughly 58 years, ranging from about 23 to 90, were recorded for the dose-escalation cohort.

Patients with a history of autoimmune disease or receiving systemic immunosuppression were excluded from the trial. Peripheral blood for TCR sequencing was drawn from every dose cohort at baseline, at cycle 4 day 1 and at cycle 7 day 1. Samples were obtained from an open-label, multicenter, first-in-human phase I dose-escalation trial of ivuxolimab. Adults with locally advanced or metastatic melanoma, renal cell carcinoma, hepatocellular carcinoma or head and neck squamous cell carcinoma were enrolled in the trial. Before TCR sequencing, CD4+ and CD8+ T cells were separately sorted from peripheral blood. Overall study results and their limits: After ivuxolimab, more expanded clones were found on average in CD8+ T cells than in CD4+ T cells. Antigen specificity was not determined for the clonally expanded peripheral T cells. At doses of 0.1 to 3.0 mg/kg, clonal expansion of both CD4+ and CD8+ T cells in blood was seen between baseline and week 6. In partial responders in the 0.1-3.0 mg/kg groups, normalized peripheral clonal expansion was found to be among the lowest, especially among CD8+ T cells. Low levels of normalized T-cell clonal expansion were also shown by some nonresponding patients.

To sequence the TCRbeta CDR3 region, genomic DNA was isolated from the sorted cells. TCRbeta CDR3 regions were sequenced using the immunoSEQ Assay. This is the immuneACCESS table as TCRdb keeps it, with only in-frame sequences that have V and J called. A part of the clones is gone; compared with another copy, unresolved V genes explain less than half, and the rest is unexplained. The sample profile shows roughly 80,000 clones; 90% of them were found once. The ten largest clones take up about 1.7% of the sample. The sequences come from CD4+ or CD8+ T cells sorted from blood, collected in a trial of the OX40 agonist ivuxolimab. This receptor was obtained from an adult with an advanced solid tumor such as melanoma, head and neck, liver or kidney cancer.

The CDR3 sequence is CASRNDRSDTQYF. In nucleotide form, the sequence is TGTGCCAGCAGGAACGACAGATCAGATACGCAGTATTTT. The receptor chain draws on TRBV6-4 and TRBJ2-3; tentative D gene TRBD1, with 5 bases matching. The V and J ends are trimmed by 6 bases and 4 bases, leaving 11 bases between them. The CDR3 goes from the cysteine to the phenylalanine over 13 residues. Only the CDR3 region is kept as DNA, spanning 39 bases read in frame from base 1. Sequences MRHNA (CDR1) and SNTAGT (CDR2) are obtained from the germline V gene.